This TCR beta chain was observed in a study of T cell clonality in common variable immunodeficiency. TCRdb keeps only in-frame clones here, not all; method: immunoSEQ multiplex PCR. The sample shows approximately 51,000 clones, none of them appearing just once. Per the germline V gene, CDR1 is GTSNPN and CDR2 is SVGIG (reference sequence). The CDR3 is 14 residues long. Findings of the study overall: Links between repertoire features and CVID complications were heterogeneity-limited. Reportedly, TCR beta sequences from common variable immunodeficiency showed fewer deletions and N-nucleotide insertions.

This clone was counted a few times. As yet, its antigen is unknown. The read finishes 3 residues shy of the CDR3 end, and the germline J gene is used to complete it. Sequenced input: peripheral blood mononuclear cells. This TCR was sampled from a person aged 18 to 75 in good health. This chain joins TRBV30 and TRBJ2-3, with TRBD2 matching over 8 bases. The CDR3 region is CAWDGGDPRQPQYF. The CDR3 bases that were read are TGTGCCTGGGACGGGGGGGACCCAAGACAGCCG.